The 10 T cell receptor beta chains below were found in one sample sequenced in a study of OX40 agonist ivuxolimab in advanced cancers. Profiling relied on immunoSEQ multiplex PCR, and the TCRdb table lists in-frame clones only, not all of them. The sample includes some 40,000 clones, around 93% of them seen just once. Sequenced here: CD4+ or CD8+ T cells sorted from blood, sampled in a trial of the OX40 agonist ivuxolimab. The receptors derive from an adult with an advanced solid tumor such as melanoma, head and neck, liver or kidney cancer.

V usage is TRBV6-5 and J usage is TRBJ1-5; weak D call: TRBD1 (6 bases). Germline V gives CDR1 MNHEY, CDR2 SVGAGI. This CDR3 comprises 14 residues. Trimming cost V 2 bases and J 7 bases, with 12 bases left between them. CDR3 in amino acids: CASSYGAGAQPQHF. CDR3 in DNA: TGTGCCAGCAGTTACGGGGCAGGGGCGCAGCCCCAGCATTTT.

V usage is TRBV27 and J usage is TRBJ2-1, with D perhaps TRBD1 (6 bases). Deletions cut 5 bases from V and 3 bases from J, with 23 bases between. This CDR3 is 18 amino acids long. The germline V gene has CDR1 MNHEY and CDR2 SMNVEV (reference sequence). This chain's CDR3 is CASSPQTTGPTLYNEQFF. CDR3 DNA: TGTGCCAGCAGTCCTCAAACGACAGGTCCGACCCTCTACAATGAGCAGTTCTTC.

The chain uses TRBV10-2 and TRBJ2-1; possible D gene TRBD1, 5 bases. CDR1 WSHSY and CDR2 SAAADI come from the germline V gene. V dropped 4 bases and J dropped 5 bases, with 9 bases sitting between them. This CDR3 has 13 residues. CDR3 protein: CASSAGLDNEQFF. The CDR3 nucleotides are TGCGCCAGCAGTGCAGGGCTCGACAATGAGCAGTTCTTC.

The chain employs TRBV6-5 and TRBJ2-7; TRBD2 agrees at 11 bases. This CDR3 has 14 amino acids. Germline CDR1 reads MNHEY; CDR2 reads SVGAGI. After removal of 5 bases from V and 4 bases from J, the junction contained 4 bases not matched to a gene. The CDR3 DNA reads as TGTGCCAGCAGTAAAACTAGCGGGGGATACGAGCAGTACTTC. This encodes CASSKTSGGYEQYF.

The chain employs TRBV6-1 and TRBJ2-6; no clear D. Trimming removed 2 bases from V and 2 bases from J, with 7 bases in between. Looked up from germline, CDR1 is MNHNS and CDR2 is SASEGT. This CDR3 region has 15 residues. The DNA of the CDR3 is TGTGCCAGCAGTGAACTAGACACTGGGGCCAACGTCCTGACTTTC. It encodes CASSELDTGANVLTF.

CDR3 in DNA: TGTGCCAGCAGTTTAAATCTAGGGTCCAATGAGCAGTTCTTC. Amino acids: CASSLNLGSNEQFF. V gene TRBV27 combines with J gene TRBJ2-1; D gene unclear. CDR1 and CDR2 (germline): MNHEY, SMNVEV (reference sequence). This CDR3 is built from 14 residues. Deletions cut 2 bases from V and 6 bases from J, with 11 bases between.

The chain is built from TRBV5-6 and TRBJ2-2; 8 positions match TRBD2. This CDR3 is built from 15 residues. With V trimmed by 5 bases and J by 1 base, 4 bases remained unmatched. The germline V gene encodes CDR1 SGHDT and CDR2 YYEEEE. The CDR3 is CASSGGLVNTGELFF. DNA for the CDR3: TGTGCCAGCAGTGGGGGACTAGTGAACACCGGGGAGCTGTTTTTT.

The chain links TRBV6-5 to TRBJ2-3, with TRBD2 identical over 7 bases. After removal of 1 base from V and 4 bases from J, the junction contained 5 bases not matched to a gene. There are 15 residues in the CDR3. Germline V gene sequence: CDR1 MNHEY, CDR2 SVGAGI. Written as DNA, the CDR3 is TGTGCCAGCAGTTACTACCAGCGGGAATCAGATACGCAGTATTTT. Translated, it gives CASSYYQRESDTQYF.

CDR3 protein: CASSLRGVGNTIYF. CDR3 in DNA: TGTGCCAGCAGCTTACGGGGGGTTGGAAACACCATATATTTT. The chain has TRBV7-8 and TRBJ1-3; D perhaps matches TRBD1 (5 bases). V lost 2 bases and J 3 bases, leaving 8 bases between the germline ends. CDR3 size: 14 residues. CDR1 and CDR2 from the germline V gene are SGHVS and FQNEAQ.

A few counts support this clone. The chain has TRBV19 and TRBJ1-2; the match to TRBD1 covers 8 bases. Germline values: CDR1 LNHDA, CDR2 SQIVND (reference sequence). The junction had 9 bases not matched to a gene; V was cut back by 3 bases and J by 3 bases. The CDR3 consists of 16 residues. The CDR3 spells CASSISRMDRDYGYTF. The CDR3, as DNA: TGTGCCAGTAGTATTTCGCGGATGGACAGGGACTATGGCTACACCTTC.